A selection of T cell receptor beta chains follows, all from one sample in a study of blood T cell repertoires in COVID-19. The protocol was immunoSEQ multiplex PCR, while the TCRdb copy is restricted to in-frame clones and leaves out a portion. The sample yields a few hundred thousand clones, approximately 80% seen once. Sequences were obtained from peripheral blood. These receptors were collected from a man younger than 45 with active or convalescent COVID-19. Each CDR3 is given without its conserved first and last residue. Each record gives: J gene, V gene, CDR3 protein.

J: TRBJ2-1
V: TRBV6-2/TRBV6-3
CDR3: ASSYSKGALNEQF

J: TRBJ2-7
V: TRBV5-1
CDR3: ASSPGGGTSGAYEQY

J: TRBJ2-6
V: TRBV9
CDR3: ASSLGGAGANVLT

J: TRBJ2-5
V: TRBV3-1/TRBV3-2
CDR3: ASGTSGGQETQY

J: TRBJ1-6
V: TRBV27
CDR3: ASSLPSGTGYSPLH

J: TRBJ2-7
V: TRBV19
CDR3: ASSGRTASYEQY

J: TRBJ1-2
V: TRBV28
CDR3: ASSQGPGGNYYT

J: TRBJ1-2
V: TRBV6-1
CDR3: ASSEVLGDIYGYT

J: TRBJ1-4
V: TRBV2
CDR3: ASTDIREKLF

J: TRBJ1-1
V: TRBV4-1
CDR3: ASSQVRTGANTEAF

J: TRBJ1-2
V: TRBV28
CDR3: ASSPVQVAYGYT

J: TRBJ2-7
V: TRBV11-2
CDR3: ASSQSRDRAVREQY

J: TRBJ2-2
V: TRBV18
CDR3: ASSPMGLAGSGELF

J: TRBJ1-1
V: TRBV6-2/TRBV6-3
CDR3: ASSYSLYRRLGTEAF

J: TRBJ2-5
V: TRBV7-7
CDR3: ASSPGTSGSETQY

J: TRBJ2-3
V: TRBV3-1/TRBV3-2
CDR3: ASSSSGVGTDTQY

J: TRBJ2-3
V: TRBV19
CDR3: ASSTPPTSGSVDTQY

J: TRBJ2-7
V: TRBV30
CDR3: AWSVKAGSGEQY

J: TRBJ1-1
V: TRBV19
CDR3: ASWTGLNTEAF

J: TRBJ1-6
V: TRBV2
CDR3: ASRTETNSPLH

J: TRBJ2-2
V: TRBV27
CDR3: ASSKGTGRTGELF

J: TRBJ1-1
V: TRBV19
CDR3: ASSTSDRFDTEAF